The rows below give T cell receptor beta chains drawn from one sample of a study of control samples from healthy donors and cancer patients. The protocol was immunoSEQ multiplex PCR, while the TCRdb copy is restricted to in-frame clones and leaves out a portion. Among just over 150,000 clones listed, approximately 96% were seen once. The sequenced sample consisted of blood. The receptors were gathered from a woman aged 40 to 50 in good health. Each CDR3 is given with its conserved first and last residue. A D gene is named only where the DNA matches it firmly.

D gene	V gene	J gene	CDR3 protein
NA	TRBV2	TRBJ1-1	CASSGDSYTEAFF
NA	TRBV19	TRBJ2-7	CARGTIDYEQYF
NA	TRBV27	TRBJ1-5	CASARESNQPQHF
TRBD1	TRBV6-2/TRBV6-3	TRBJ1-5	CASSYKEGTGNNQPQHF
NA	TRBV5-1	TRBJ2-7	CASSLDSSGSGYEQYF
NA	TRBV6-2/TRBV6-3	TRBJ1-4	CASSYSSTAKRKLFF
TRBD1	TRBV6-5	TRBJ2-7	CAISPAGGYEQYF
TRBD1	TRBV9	TRBJ1-6	CASSVAGQGGSPLHF
NA	TRBV6-5	TRBJ1-4	CASSYEAREKLFF
NA	TRBV4-3	TRBJ1-1	CASSQDGRNTEAFF
NA	TRBV6-2/TRBV6-3	TRBJ1-4	CASSGAYSSTNEKLFF
NA	TRBV15	TRBJ1-6	CATSSPHNSPLHF
NA	TRBV6-2/TRBV6-3	TRBJ1-1	CASSHPRRSHEAFF
TRBD1	TRBV4-3	TRBJ1-6	CASSQATGGGNSPLHF
TRBD1	TRBV6-2/TRBV6-3	TRBJ2-7	CASSRDRGAYEQYF
NA	TRBV19	TRBJ1-1	CASSIRGIMNTEAFF
NA	TRBV7-2	TRBJ1-1	CASSLVSEGSSEAFF
NA	TRBV6-5	TRBJ1-3	CASSYRRQQTGNTIYF
NA	TRBV6-5	TRBJ2-1	CASSRGTLYNEQFF
NA	TRBV7-3	TRBJ1-6	CASSPNGRNSPLHF
TRBD1	TRBV7-2	TRBJ1-1	CASSLSLTGGYAEAFF
NA	TRBV7-6	TRBJ1-1	CASSLTAGVNTEAFF
NA	TRBV7-2	TRBJ1-2	CASSATLPNYGYTF
TRBD2	TRBV5-1	TRBJ2-1	CASSLGGAGRYNEQFF
NA	TRBV10-3	TRBJ1-2	CAITDDRNYGYTF
NA	TRBV7-9	TRBJ2-1	CASSLVDEQFF
NA	TRBV6-5	TRBJ1-2	CASRPRAIYGYTF
NA	TRBV7-9	TRBJ1-1	CASSHPVQDTEAFF
TRBD2	TRBV7-8	TRBJ2-5	CASSPDGTSYETQYF
NA	TRBV28	TRBJ1-1	CASSSRGRVNTEAFF
TRBD1	TRBV2	TRBJ2-1	CASRKGQEVGNEQFF
NA	TRBV19	TRBJ2-3	CASSIGSSGSTQYF
NA	TRBV5-1	TRBJ1-6	CASSFSSSYNSPLHF
NA	TRBV9	TRBJ1-2	CASSVPYDRRGYTF
NA	TRBV4-3	TRBJ2-1	CASSQMRGSYNEQFF
TRBD1	TRBV9	TRBJ1-1	CASSRGQAIGSEAFF
NA	TRBV19	TRBJ1-6	CASSIDNYNSPLHF
NA	TRBV9	TRBJ1-6	CASSVVAGANSPLHF
TRBD2	TRBV7-2	TRBJ2-7	CASSLGQGGSEQYF
TRBD1	TRBV19	TRBJ2-7	CASRDRGVDEQYF
NA	TRBV7-2	TRBJ1-3	CASSLGVRSGNTIYF
NA	TRBV7-7	TRBJ2-5	CASSWGHQETQYF
NA	TRBV7-3	TRBJ2-3	CASSLNPGTDTQYF
NA	TRBV2	TRBJ1-1	CASSQPVGGMNTEAFF
NA	TRBV5-1	TRBJ1-4	CASSLDGDRYEKLFF
NA	TRBV19	TRBJ1-1	CASSSTGHTEAFF
NA	TRBV5-5	TRBJ2-1	CASSRPLGTRGLHEQFF
NA	TRBV19	TRBJ1-5	CASSISPQPQHF
TRBD1	TRBV4-2	TRBJ1-5	CASSRRGTGGEYSNQPQHF
NA	TRBV7-8	TRBJ2-7	CASSFPGAGSNDEQYF